The present TCR beta chain was sequenced within a study of human T cells and chemical hapten exposure. The library tagged each cDNA molecule with unique molecular identifiers. Original processing notes: TCRs per sample had a median of approximately 96,000 and ranged from roughly 23,224 to 700,000. One entry per CDR3 protein, called by TCRdb with MiXCR from the RACE reads. The V and J calls, along with clone size, are taken from TCRdb and not from the paper's own processing. The table shows 240,000 or so distinct CDR3 sequences, with about 8.1% occurring only once. Time point here: pre-sensitization, week 0. This sample's treatment: therapeutic diphenylcyclopropenone sensitization with weekly scalp DPC. Blood draws came before every patch-test application. The CDR3 is 13 residues long. Germline trimming cut 0 bases from V and 9 bases from J; bases unmatched to any gene: 2. This clonotype was seen many times.

The TCR was taken from a woman between 40 and 55 years old with alopecia areata. Some clones in this sample may be carry-over from other donors' samples. Sequences were derived from whole blood, sampled in connection with sensitization to the hapten diphenylcyclopropenone (DPC). The V call is TRBV12-3 or TRBV12-4, the J call TRBJ2-3; 8 bases line up with TRBD1. Written as DNA, the CDR3 is TGTGCCAGCAGTTTAGCGGACAGGGACACGCAGTATTTT. This codes for CASSLADRDTQYF.